This TCR beta chain was sequenced in a study of post-analysis software for immune sequencing data (dated by TCRdb to the mid-2010s). At the level of the whole study: Disease courses on record covered relapsing-remitting, secondary progressive and progressive-relapsing multiple sclerosis, though some patients had no subtype annotation. The patient repertoires were compared against approximately ten previously published healthy control repertoires obtained from donors aged about 6 to 27 years. A subset of samples was prepared in parallel using single-end sample barcoding, then pooled and co-amplified after Illumina adapter ligation. The paper as a whole reports these results and caveats: Significantly higher frequencies in patients than in controls were found for a few TRBV segments, including TRBV5-6, TRBV5-1 and TRBV20-1. The control group was slightly older than the multiple sclerosis patient group. Normalized Chao1 diversity was significantly lower in multiple sclerosis patients than controls, suggesting substantial peripheral T-cell clonal expansion. Direct clustering with F measure revealed strong co-clustering of samples prepared in the same batch, which led to a batch-effect correction.

The library was produced with PCR. The sequencer listed for this sample is Illumina HiSeq 2500. To reduce PCR and sequencing biases, unique molecular identifiers were built into the TCR beta cDNA libraries. Roughly 0.5 million cDNA molecules were obtained per 1 to 10 million input T cells, so each molecule approximated one T cell. The patient libraries were prepared and sequenced with the same protocol used for the earlier healthy control dataset. Within a given batch, samples were prepared together, multiplexed and sequenced on the same HiSeq lane. On the authors' methods: Raw barcoded reads were processed with MIGEC, discarding single-read molecular identifier groups before consensus assembly and CDR3 extraction. VDJtools was used for post-analysis of the clonotype tables, with diversity normalized by down-sampling every dataset to the smallest sample size. To correct batch-related cross-sample contamination, repertoire overlap clustering matched CDR3 amino acid sequences but not nucleotide sequences. TCRdb took the public reads, trimmed them with fastp at Q25, ran MiXCR for clone calling and kept in-frame beta chains. Each entry merges the rows of one CDR3 protein and shows their most common DNA and genes. TCRdb, not the authors, supplied the V and J calls. Counted in this sample were some 690,000 distinct CDR3 sequences; about 27% of them appeared once. Approximately 0.55% of the sample comes from the top ten.

From cysteine to phenylalanine, the CDR3 is 18 amino acids long. Of the read, only the CDR3 DNA is kept; its 54 bases are in frame from base 1. V lost 0 bases and J lost 2 bases; the stretch between them is 19 bases long. According to the germline V gene, CDR1 reads MGHRA and CDR2 reads YSYEKL. As concerns this clonotype: This clone's antigen is unknown. No clone much larger than this one lies a single base away; base qualities are absent.

To demonstrate the VDJtools post-analysis software, TCR beta repertoires were profiled from the peripheral blood of roughly 12 young patients with multiple sclerosis. Multiple sclerosis patients were children and adolescents aged roughly 6 to 15 years. Sequencing input: blood. The receptor chain draws on TRBV4-1 and TRBJ1-1; no D gene can be assigned with confidence. The clonotype comes from a girl under 18 with multiple sclerosis. The DNA reads as follows: TGCGCCAGCAGCCAAGATCGGTCCCTTGTTCAGGCAAACACTGAAGCTTTCTTT. Its coded protein is CASSQDRSLVQANTEAFF.